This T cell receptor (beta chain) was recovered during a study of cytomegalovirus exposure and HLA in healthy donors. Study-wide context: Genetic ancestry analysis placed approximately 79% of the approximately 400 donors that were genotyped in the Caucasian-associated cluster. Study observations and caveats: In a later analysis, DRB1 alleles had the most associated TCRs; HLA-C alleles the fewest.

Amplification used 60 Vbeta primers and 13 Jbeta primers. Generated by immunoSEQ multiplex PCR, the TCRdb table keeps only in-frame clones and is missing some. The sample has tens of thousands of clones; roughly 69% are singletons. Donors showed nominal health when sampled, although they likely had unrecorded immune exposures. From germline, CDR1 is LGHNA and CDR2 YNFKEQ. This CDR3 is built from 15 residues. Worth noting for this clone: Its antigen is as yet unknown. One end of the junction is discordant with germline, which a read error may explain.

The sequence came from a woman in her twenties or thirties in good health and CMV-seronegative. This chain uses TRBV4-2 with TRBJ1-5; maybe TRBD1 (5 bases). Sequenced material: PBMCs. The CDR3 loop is CASSRERTQGERIIF. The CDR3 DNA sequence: TGTGCCAGCAGCCGAGAAAGGACCCAGGGCGAACGCATCATATTT.